Listed below are T cell receptor beta chains from one sample, sequenced in a study of CD8 T cells in Susac syndrome. MiXCR was run by TCRdb on the immunoSEQ multiplex PCR reads, yielding one entry per CDR3 protein. The sample has 150,000 to 200,000 distinct CDR3 sequences; about 95% are singletons. Sequencing was carried out using CD4+ T cells from PBMCs. Source of these receptors: a human donor in good health. CDR3s include the opening cysteine and the closing phenylalanine or tryptophan. Clone size is given for some rows only: seen once, a few or many times, or a class if the clone is expanded.

v_call	j_call	clone_size	cdr3_aa
TRBV6-5	TRBJ1-2	once	CASSHSPRGGLNYGYTF
TRBV27	TRBJ1-5	-	CASSFNADQPQHF
TRBV3-1	TRBJ1-1	-	CASSQDQGTGGTEAFF
TRBV4-3	TRBJ1-2	-	CASSQDGTSNYGYTF
TRBV29-1	TRBJ2-7	-	CSVARDYEQYF
TRBV2	TRBJ2-1	-	CASSNWDLEQFF
TRBV2	TRBJ2-1	-	CASSGGRGNEQFF
TRBV3-1	TRBJ2-2	-	CASSRPGGGGELFF
TRBV30	TRBJ2-1	-	CAWSGGGDYNEQFF
TRBV15	TRBJ1-2	-	CATSRDRGETYGYTF
TRBV7-2	TRBJ2-3	-	CASSLALAGGLGTQYF
TRBV29-1	TRBJ2-3	-	CSVEDANRRDTQYF